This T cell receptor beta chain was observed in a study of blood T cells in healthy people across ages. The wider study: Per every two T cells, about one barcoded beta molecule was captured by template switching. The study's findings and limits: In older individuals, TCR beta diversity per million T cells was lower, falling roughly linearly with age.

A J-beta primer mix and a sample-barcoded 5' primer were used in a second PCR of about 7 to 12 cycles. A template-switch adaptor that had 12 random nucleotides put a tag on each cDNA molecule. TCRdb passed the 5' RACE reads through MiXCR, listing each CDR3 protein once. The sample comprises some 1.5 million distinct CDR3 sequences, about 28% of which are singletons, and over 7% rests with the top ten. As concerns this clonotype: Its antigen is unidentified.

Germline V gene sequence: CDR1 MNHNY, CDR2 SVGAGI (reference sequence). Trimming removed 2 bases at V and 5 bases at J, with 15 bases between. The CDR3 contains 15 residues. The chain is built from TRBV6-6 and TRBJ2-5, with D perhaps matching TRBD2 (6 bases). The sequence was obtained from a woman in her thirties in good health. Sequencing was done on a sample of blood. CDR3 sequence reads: CASSYQRAGGETQYF. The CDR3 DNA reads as TGTGCCAGCAGTTACCAGCGGGCGGGCGGGGAGACCCAGTACTTC.